The 27 T cell receptor beta chains presented below share a single source sample, sequenced in a study of neurological immune-mediated disorders. TCRdb analysed the 5' RACE reads with MiXCR anew, one entry per CDR3 protein. This sample has tens of thousands of distinct CDR3 sequences, with approximately 2.4% found just once. Sequencing was done on a sample of PBMCs. These receptors originate from a man in his fifties with multiple sclerosis.

Many counts were recorded for this clonotype. The chain is built from TRBV15 and TRBJ2-1; no reliable D call. The V gene lost 1 base and the J gene lost 6 bases, with 7 bases spanning the gap. CDR1 and CDR2 from the germline V gene are LNHNV and YYDKDF (reference sequence). CDR3 length equals 13 residues. DNA for the CDR3: TGTGCCACCAGCAGAGTACCGTCCAATGAGCAGTTCTTC. It encodes CATSRVPSNEQFF.

This clonotype was detected a few times. Because the CDR3 is missing its conserved closing phenylalanine or tryptophan, this is likely a read error. V usage is TRBV6-5 and J usage is TRBJ1-2; D is ambiguous. From germline, CDR1 is MNHEY and CDR2 SVGAGI. Between the trimmed V and J ends, which lost 5 bases and 4 bases, there was a span of 17 bases. The CDR3 is 15 amino acids. Here the CDR3 reads CASSRSRTFFYGYTN. CDR3 DNA sequence: TGTGCCAGCAGTCGGTCACGCACCTTTTTCTATGGCTACACCAAC.

This clonotype was observed at least ten times. The chain links TRBV14 to TRBJ1-6, with 8 positions matching TRBD1. Germline trimming cut 4 bases from V and 7 bases from J; bases unmatched to any gene: 6. Germline V lookup: CDR1 SGHDN, CDR2 FVKESK. CDR3 size: 15 residues. The CDR3 region has the DNA TGTGCCAGCAGCCCTGGACAGGGTATCAATTCACCCCTCCACTTT. It translates to CASSPGQGINSPLHF.

There are many counts of this clonotype. The gene calls are TRBV20-1 and TRBJ1-1; D is uncertain. The CDR3 is made up of 11 amino acids. CDR1 and CDR2 from the germline V gene are DFQATT and SNEGSKA (reference sequence). V lost 2 bases, J lost 8 bases, and 9 bases lay in between. The CDR3 DNA follows: TGCAGTGCTAGACAAGTCAACGAAGCTTTCTTT. Its translation: CSARQVNEAFF.

This clonotype appeared many times. V and J are TRBV12-3 or TRBV12-4 and TRBJ2-3; D not certain. The CDR3 extends over 14 amino acids. The V gene lost 6 bases and the J gene lost 4 bases, with 14 bases spanning the gap. CDR3 in DNA: TGTGCCAGCAGCAGTAGAGATGGCGCAGATACGCAGTATTTT. It encodes CASSSRDGADTQYF.

This clonotype was seen ten or more times. This chain connects TRBV10-3 to TRBJ2-5; D unresolved. Germline V gives CDR1 ENHRY, CDR2 SYGVKD. The V and J ends lost 4 bases and 1 base respectively, with 10 bases between them. The CDR3 covers 14 residues. CDR3 sequence (DNA): TGTGCCATCAGTGCCGAACTTGTCCAAGAGACCCAGTACTTC. As protein: CAISAELVQETQYF.

A few counts support this clonotype. The V call is TRBV7-2, the J call TRBJ2-1, with D perhaps TRBD2 (5 bases). Trimming left V 5 bases short and J 4 bases short, with 21 bases between. Germline V gene data show CDR1 as SGHTA and CDR2 as FQGNSA. This CDR3 region has 17 residues. The CDR3 nucleotides read TGTGCCAGCAGCCCCCGGTTGGGGAGTGGTGGGTACAATGAGCAGTTCTTC. Its translation: CASSPRLGSGGYNEQFF.

This clonotype showed up many times. The CDR3 DNA reads TGTGCCAGCAGTGGGGATGCCGGGGAGCTGTTTTTT. Translation gives CASSGDAGELFF. This chain uses TRBV2 with TRBJ2-2, with D unresolved. V was clipped by 4 bases and J by 6 bases, with 6 bases between them. Germline lookup yields CDR1 SNHLY and CDR2 FYNNEI. This CDR3 is 12 amino acids long.

This clonotype was counted ten times or more. V and J are TRBV5-6 and TRBJ1-6, with D unresolved. V lost 0 bases and J 10 bases, leaving 11 bases between the germline ends. The V gene's germline CDR1 is SGHDT and CDR2 YYEEEE. The CDR3 runs 14 residues. The CDR3 is CASSLVPGQSPLHF. The CDR3 DNA reads as TGTGCCAGCAGCTTGGTTCCGGGTCAATCACCCCTCCACTTT. The whole variable domain, remainder taken from reference TRBV5-6 and TRBJ1-6, is DAGVTQSPTHLIKTRGQQVTLRCSPKSGHDTVSWYQQALGQGPQFIFQYYEEEERQRGNFPDRFSGHQFPNYSSELNVNALLLGDSALYLCASSLVPGQSPLHFGNGTRLTVT.

In this sample, this clonotype turned up many times. The V gene is TRBV9, the J gene TRBJ2-3; D assignment may be TRBD1 or TRBD2 (5 bases each). Germline assignment: CDR1 SGDLS and CDR2 YYNGEE. V was trimmed by 0 bases and J by 2 bases, leaving 10 bases between them. CDR3 length: 15 amino acids. CDR3 nucleotides: TGTGCCAGCAGCGTAGCAGGGACCTACACAGATACGCAGTATTTT. Its translation is CASSVAGTYTDTQYF.

This clonotype was picked up many times. V is TRBV7-6 and J is TRBJ1-3, with D possibly TRBD1 on 5 matching bases. Between the trimmed V and J ends, which lost 1 base and 2 bases, there was a span of 6 bases. Per the germline V gene, CDR1 is SGHVS and CDR2 is FNYEAQ. This CDR3 is 14 amino acids long. CDR3 sequence: CASSLGGTGNTIYF. CDR3 nucleotides: TGTGCCAGCAGCTTAGGGGGGACTGGAAACACCATATATTTT.

In this sample, this clonotype turned up many times. The chain joins TRBV5-8 to TRBJ2-7, with D uncertain. V shed 3 bases and J shed 0 bases, with 10 bases lying between them. This CDR3 has 14 residues. Germline loops: CDR1 SGHTS, CDR2 YDEGEE. CDR3 amino acids: CASSSKPISYEQYF. The DNA for the CDR3 is TGTGCCAGCAGCTCGAAGCCGATCTCCTACGAGCAGTACTTC.

This clonotype was seen ten or more times. J is TRBJ2-7 and V is TRBV5-1; D possibly corresponds to TRBD1 (6 bases). Germline V gene sequence: CDR1 SGHRS, CDR2 YFSETQ. This CDR3 spans 11 amino acids. V was cut by 3 bases and J by 9 bases, with 10 bases left in between. The CDR3 DNA sequence: TGCGCCAGCAGCTCCAACAGGGCGCAGTACTTC. It codes for CASSSNRAQYF.

At least ten counts were recorded for this clonotype. The J gene is TRBJ1-2, the V gene TRBV12-3 or TRBV12-4; D is ambiguous. Trimming took off 3 bases at V and 6 bases at J, with 11 bases between the two ends. The CDR3 is made up of 13 amino acids. This CDR3 reads CASSFTVGNGYTF. Written as DNA, the CDR3 is TGTGCCAGCAGTTTCACAGTTGGTAATGGCTACACCTTC.

This clonotype was recorded at least ten times. V and J are TRBV10-3 and TRBJ2-7; 7 bases agree with TRBD1. The CDR3 totals 14 residues. CDR1 is ENHRY, CDR2 SYGVKD, per germline. V trimming: 6 bases; J trimming: 2 bases; junction bases outside the gene matches: 7. The CDR3 region has the DNA TGTGCCATCAGGCCGGGACAGAACACCTACGAGCAGTACTTC. Translation: CAIRPGQNTYEQYF.

This clonotype has ten or more counts. V gene TRBV4-3 combines with J gene TRBJ2-5; 9 nucleotides agree with TRBD1. CDR3 length equals 14 residues. V was clipped by 3 bases and J by 5 bases; unmatched bases: 4. Germline assignment: CDR1 LGHNA and CDR2 YSLEER. The CDR3 DNA reads TGCGCCAGCAGCCAGAGGACAGGGGCGGAGACCCAGTACTTC. Translated, it gives CASSQRTGAETQYF.

This clonotype has a count of ten or more. V is TRBV7-8 and J is TRBJ1-4; D is possibly TRBD1 (5 bases). V was pared by 6 bases and J by 8 bases, with 19 bases between. The length of the CDR3 is 15 residues. The germline V gene has CDR1 SGHVS and CDR2 FQNEAQ. CDR3 coding DNA: TGTGCCAGCAGATACTCGGGCAGGGCTGAGGAAAAACTGTTTTTT. Translating gives CASRYSGRAEEKLFF.

This clonotype was seen repeatedly, ten times or more. This chain's CDR3 is CSARKPKGHGPFF. In DNA form, the CDR3 reads TGCAGTGCTAGAAAACCGAAAGGACACGGACCGTTTTTT. The chain has TRBV20-1 and TRBJ1-4; a possible D gene is TRBD1 (5 bases). Germline V lookup: CDR1 DFQATT, CDR2 SNEGSKA (reference sequence). V was pared by 2 bases and J by 16 bases, with 20 bases between. The CDR3 has 13 amino acids.

The sample holds many counts of this clonotype. The rearrangement uses TRBV12-3 or TRBV12-4 and TRBJ1-1; unclear D gene. The ends were cut back, 3 bases at V and 3 bases at J, with 8 bases in the middle. The CDR3 runs 13 residues. CDR3 amino acids: CASSFAGYTEAFF. CDR3 DNA sequence: TGTGCCAGCAGTTTTGCCGGGTACACTGAAGCTTTCTTT.

There are many counts of this clonotype. V usage is TRBV6-5 and J usage is TRBJ2-1; 7 bases fit TRBD1. Germline values: CDR1 MNHEY, CDR2 SVGAGI. V lost 8 bases and J lost 1; bases outside the gene matches: 8. The CDR3 contains 15 residues. The CDR3 loop is CASQRTGLSYNEQFF. Here the CDR3 DNA reads TGTGCCAGCCAAAGGACAGGTTTGTCCTACAATGAGCAGTTCTTC.

With respect to this clonotype: The junction departs from the called germline gene at one end, perhaps through a read error. CDR3 loop: CASSQDPGYQPQNF. CDR3 nucleotides: TGCGCCAGCAGCCAAGATCCGGGATATCAGCCCCAGAATTTT. The rearrangement joins TRBV4-3 to TRBJ1-5; D ambiguous. This CDR3 comprises 14 residues. Per germline, CDR1 LGHNA and CDR2 YSLEER.

This clonotype was counted ten times or more. V gene TRBV20-1 combines with J gene TRBJ1-1; tentatively, D is TRBD1 (6 bases). Germline CDR1 DFQATT, CDR2 SNEGSKA (reference sequence). The CDR3 is made up of 13 amino acids. Trimming left V 6 bases short and J 3 bases short, with 14 bases between. The CDR3, as DNA: TGCAGTGCCGGGGGGGGCGGGGACACTGAAGCTTTCTTT. Amino acids: CSAGGGGDTEAFF.

The rearrangement links TRBV2 to TRBJ1-1; no firm D call. Germline CDR1 and CDR2: SNHLY and FYNNEI. V lost 1 base to trimming and J lost 4 bases, with 13 bases between them. This CDR3 region has 15 residues. CDR3 residues: CASSEVGSGGTEAFF. Here the CDR3 DNA reads TGTGCCAGCAGTGAAGTGGGCTCAGGCGGCACTGAAGCTTTCTTT. The variable domain in full, with the rest retrieved from reference TRBV2 and TRBJ1-1, is EPEVTQTPSHQVTQMGQEVILRCVPISNHLYFYWYRQILGQKVEFLVSFYNNEISEKSEIFDDQFSVERPDGSNFTLKIRSTKLEDSAMYFCASSEVGSGGTEAFFGQGTRLTVV.

This clonotype has a count of ten or more. V gene TRBV7-3 combines with J gene TRBJ1-5; D remains ambiguous. The CDR3 covers 13 residues. Trimming stripped 3 bases from V and 0 bases from J, with 3 bases between. Germline-derived CDR1 and CDR2 are SGHTA and FQGTGA. The CDR3: CASSFNSNQPQHF. The CDR3 region has the DNA TGTGCCAGCAGCTTCAATAGCAATCAGCCCCAGCATTTT.

This clonotype was found many times. The chain recombines TRBV20-1 with TRBJ2-3; TRBD2 aligns across 15 bases. The CDR3 has 15 amino acids. CDR1 is DFQATT, CDR2 SNEGSKA, per germline (reference sequence). V shed 6 bases and J 4 bases; nucleotides not matched to a gene: 5. The CDR3 loop reads CSAQRTSGGADTQYF. The DNA for the CDR3 is TGCAGTGCCCAGAGGACTAGCGGGGGGGCAGATACGCAGTATTTT.

With respect to this clonotype: A single base separates this from a much larger clone, so it may be a read error. The CDR3 does not close with the conserved phenylalanine or tryptophan, likely indicating a read error. The chain carries TRBV5-1 and TRBJ2-4; maybe TRBD2 (5 bases). Per the germline V gene, CDR1 is SGHRS and CDR2 is YFSETQ. CDR3 length equals 19 residues. Trimming stripped 0 bases from V and 2 bases from J, with 21 bases between. The CDR3 region has the DNA TGCGCCAGCAGCTTGGAACCTGGGGTCTCGGGGTTTACCAAAAACATTCAGTACTAC. Encoded protein: CASSLEPGVSGFTKNIQYY.

This clonotype turned up a few times. This rearrangement joins TRBV2 to TRBJ2-7; no clear D. There are 15 residues in the CDR3. With 6 bases removed from V and 6 bases from J, the gap between germline ends came to 21 bases. CDR1 and CDR2 (germline): SNHLY, FYNNEI. The CDR3 DNA follows: TGTGCCAGCAGAGACTCCGGGTCCCTCTCCGGCGAGCAGTACTTC. It translates to CASRDSGSLSGEQYF.